The 12 T cell receptor beta chains in this list originate from one sample, sequenced in a study of cytomegalovirus exposure and HLA in healthy donors. The PCR had 60 Vbeta and 13 Jbeta primers. Method: immunoSEQ multiplex PCR; TCRdb's copy keeps in-frame clones and lacks some. The sample carries approximately 100,000 clones, more than 65% recorded once. The sequenced material came from PBMCs. The receptors derive from a woman in her late teens or twenties in good health and CMV-seronegative.

This clone turned up a few times. V gene TRBV5-3 combines with J gene TRBJ1-4; D remains ambiguous. TRBV5-3 has ORF status, its function being uncertain. V lost 4 bases, J lost 4 bases, and 8 bases lay in between. The CDR3 consists of 13 residues. CDR3 nucleotide sequence: TGTGCCAGAAGCCTCAGACATAATGAAAAACTGTTTTTT. This sequence encodes CARSLRHNEKLFF.

To note about this clone: Other DNA sequences in the same sample also yield this CDR3. This chain links TRBV4-3 with TRBJ2-7; a possible D gene is TRBD2 (6 bases). CDR1 and CDR2 (germline): LGHNA, YSLEER. CDR3 size: 15 residues. Trimming left V 1 base short and J 1 base short, with 11 bases between. Here the CDR3 DNA reads TGCGCCAGCAGCCAAGCCCCGACTAGTTCCTACGAGCAGTACTTC. Translation gives CASSQAPTSSYEQYF.

The chain uses TRBV28 and TRBJ2-5; 7 bases are shared with TRBD1. The trim removed 7 bases at V and 2 bases at J, leaving 10 bases unmatched. Germline V lookup: CDR1 MDHEN, CDR2 SYDVKM. The length of the CDR3 is 15 residues. The chain's CDR3 is CASIPGQRFQETQYF. CDR3 DNA: TGTGCCAGCATCCCGGGACAGCGATTTCAAGAGACCCAGTACTTC. Filled out from reference TRBV28 and TRBJ2-5, the complete variable domain reads DVKVTQSSRYLVKRTGEKVFLECVQDMDHENMFWYRQDPGLGLRLIYFSYDVKMKEKGDIPEGYSVSREKKERFSLILESASTNQTSMYLCASIPGQRFQETQYFGPGTRLLVL.

This clone was seen a single time. This chain connects TRBV7-2 to TRBJ2-7, with a tentative D call TRBD1 (6 bases). CDR1 and CDR2 from the germline V gene are SGHTA and FQGNSA. The CDR3 length is 17 residues. Between the trimmed V and J ends, which lost 4 bases and 0 bases, there was a span of 19 bases. The CDR3 is CASSSLGHSTFSYEQYF. For the CDR3, the DNA is TGTGCCAGCAGCTCCCTGGGACACTCCACTTTCTCCTACGAGCAGTACTTC. Full variable domain (rest looked up from reference TRBV7-2 and TRBJ2-7): GAGVSQSPSNKVTEKGKDVELRCDPISGHTALYWYRQSLGQGLEFLIYFQGNSAPDKSGLPSDRFSAERTGGSVSTLTIQRTQQEDSAVYLCASSSLGHSTFSYEQYFGPGTRLTVT.

The J gene is TRBJ2-4, the V gene TRBV5-1; 10 nucleotides match TRBD1. The length of the CDR3 is 15 residues. Trimming removed 0 bases from V and 5 bases from J; junction bases left unmatched: 2. Germline V lookup: CDR1 SGHRS, CDR2 YFSETQ. This CDR3 reads CASSLGTGGENIQYF. The DNA of the CDR3 is TGCGCCAGCAGCTTGGGGACAGGGGGAGAAAACATTCAGTACTTC.

The chain employs TRBV7-6 and TRBJ2-1; 8 bases are a match to TRBD1. The CDR3 loop spans 15 amino acids. The ends lost 4 bases at V and 5 bases at J; junction bases unmatched: 7. Germline CDR1 reads SGHVS; CDR2 reads FNYEAQ. The chain's CDR3 is CASSSRTGLNNEQFF. In DNA form, the CDR3 reads TGTGCCAGCAGCTCCCGGACAGGGCTAAACAATGAGCAGTTCTTC.

This chain uses TRBV10-2 with TRBJ1-5, with D unclear. V dropped 0 bases and J dropped 1 base, with 10 bases sitting between them. The germline V gene has CDR1 WSHSY and CDR2 SAAADI. The CDR3 extends over 16 amino acids. CDR3 coding DNA: TGCGCCAGCAGTGAGTCAGGAGGGCAGAGCAATCAGCCCCAGCATTTT. Residues: CASSESGGQSNQPQHF.

This chain connects TRBV7-9 to TRBJ2-5, with D perhaps TRBD1 (6 bases). The germline V gene encodes CDR1 SEHNR and CDR2 FQNEAQ (reference sequence). This CDR3 region has 15 residues. Trimming removed 6 bases at V and 5 bases at J, with 19 bases between. CDR3 region: CASSYPSRGRETQYF. Here the CDR3 DNA reads TGTGCCAGCAGTTACCCAAGCAGGGGCCGGGAGACCCAGTACTTC.

The chain joins TRBV4-2 to TRBJ2-6; 8 positions agree with TRBD2. The V segment lost 1 base and the J segment 0 bases; nucleotides outside the gene matches: 2. CDR1 is LGHNA, CDR2 YNFKEQ, per germline. This CDR3 has 17 amino acids. The CDR3 loop is CASSQAGGSSGANVLTF. DNA of the CDR3: TGTGCCAGCAGCCAAGCGGGAGGGAGCTCTGGGGCCAACGTCCTGACTTTC.

The chain employs TRBV30 and TRBJ2-7; 9 bases agree with TRBD1. This CDR3 spans 14 amino acids. Germline CDR1 reads GTSNPN; CDR2 reads SVGIG (reference sequence). The V segment lost 2 bases and the J segment 3 bases; nucleotides outside the gene matches: 5. The CDR3: CAWSRLGQGYEQYF. CDR3 bases: TGTGCCTGGAGTAGATTGGGACAGGGCTACGAGCAGTACTTC.

This clone was observed a handful of times. This rearrangement joins TRBV7-8 to TRBJ1-1; 7 bases align to TRBD1. CDR1 and CDR2 (germline): SGHVS, FQNEAQ. Trimming took 5 bases from V and 0 from J; bases not matched to a gene: 6. The CDR3 sequence is 15 residues long. CDR3 in DNA: TGTGCCAGCAGCCCATGGACAGGAATGAACACTGAAGCTTTCTTT. Its protein product is CASSPWTGMNTEAFF.

The rearrangement uses TRBV28 and TRBJ2-1, with 9 bases matching TRBD1. The CDR3 length is 17 residues. V lost 6 bases, J lost 7 bases, and 16 bases stayed unmatched. CDR1 and CDR2 (germline): MDHEN, SYDVKM. CDR3 sequence: CASSLLGGQGSGNEQFF. Here the CDR3 DNA reads TGTGCCAGCAGCCTATTAGGGGGACAGGGATCTGGGAATGAGCAGTTCTTC. The variable domain in full, with the rest retrieved from reference TRBV28 and TRBJ2-1, is DVKVTQSSRYLVKRTGEKVFLECVQDMDHENMFWYRQDPGLGLRLIYFSYDVKMKEKGDIPEGYSVSREKKERFSLILESASTNQTSMYLCASSLLGGQGSGNEQFFGPGTRLTVL.